This TCR beta chain was sequenced during a study of tumor-infiltrating lymphocytes in glioblastoma multiforme. Germline V gene sequence: CDR1 SGHNT, CDR2 YENEEA. The CDR3 loop spans 15 amino acids. V was pared by 3 bases and J by 9 bases, with 18 bases between. TCR beta libraries were built from RNA through three nested multiplex PCR rounds using modified ARM-PCR. TCRdb analysed the multiplex PCR reads with MiXCR anew, one entry per CDR3 protein. The table lists about 32,000 distinct CDR3 sequences, approximately 66% of them singletons. Source material: brain tumor tissue. This chain connects TRBV11-3 to TRBJ2-1, with a weak D call TRBD2 (6 bases). The clonotype was recovered from a male donor with glioblastoma. CDR3: CASSLGGTRGGEQFF. CDR3 sequence (DNA): TGTGCCAGCAGCTTGGGTGGGACTCGCGGTGGTGAGCAGTTCTTC. Drawing the rest from reference TRBV11-3 and TRBJ2-1, the complete variable domain is EAGVVQSPRYKIIEKKQPVAFWCNPISGHNTLYWYLQNLGQGPELLIRYENEEAVDDSQLPKDRFSAERLKGVDSTLKIQPAELGDSAVYLCASSLGGTRGGEQFFGPGTRLTVL.